Listed below are T cell receptor delta chains from one sample, sequenced in a study of gamma-delta chains in newborns, infants, children. TCRdb re-called clones from the reads via CATT. The table lists roughly 7,900 delta-chain clones, about 3.7% of them singletons. Sequences were obtained from blood. Receptor source: a child who was a newborn, infant or young child, either healthy, febrile or measles-vaccinated (not recorded which). Both conserved end residues are part of each CDR3. D genes are given only for firm matches. Size values are once, few and many counts, or a class for expanded clones, and some rows have none.

>few|TRDD3|TRDJ3|TRDV2
CACDNAGGSPWDTRQMFF
TGTGCCTGTGACAATGCTGGGGGGAGCCCCTGGGACACCCGACAGATGTTTTTC
>medium-sized|TRDD3|TRDJ1|TRDV2
CACDLLGDTGDKLIF
TGTGCCTGTGACCTACTGGGGGATACTGGCGATAAACTCATCTTT
>large|TRDD3|TRDJ3|TRDV2
CACDTGGYATWDTRQMFF
TGTGCCTGTGACACTGGGGGATACGCGACCTGGGACACCCGACAGATGTTTTTC
>medium-sized|TRDD3|TRDJ3|TRDV2
CACDTGGYLSSWDTRQMFF
TGTGCCTGTGACACTGGGGGATACCTGAGCTCCTGGGACACCCGACAGATGTTTTTC
>medium-sized|TRDD3|TRDJ3|TRDV2
CACDTVLGDPSSWDTRQMFF
TGTGCCTGTGACACCGTACTGGGGGATCCAAGCTCCTGGGACACCCGACAGATGTTTTTC
>few|TRDD3|TRDJ3|TRDV2
CACDTVETGGPSSWDTRQMFF
TGTGCCTGTGACACCGTCGAAACTGGGGGACCGAGCTCCTGGGACACCCGACAGATGTTTTTC
>.|TRDD3|TRDJ3|TRDV2
CACDNILGDTRNTRQMFF
TGCGCCTGTGATAACATACTGGGGGATACGCGGAACACCCGACAGATGTTTTTC
>.|TRDD3|TRDJ2|TRDV2
CACDTLGDSTAQLFF
TGTGCCTGTGACACACTGGGGGATTCGACAGCACAACTCTTCTTT
>medium-sized|.|TRDJ1|TRDV2
CACDTVGGSRHKLIF
TGTGCCTGTGACACCGTGGGGGGTTCTCGGCATAAACTCATCTTT
>few|TRDD3|TRDJ3|TRDV2
CACDSLLGDISSWDARQMFF
TGTGCCTGTGACTCGTTACTGGGGGATATCAGCTCCTGGGACGCCCGACAGATGTTTTTC
>medium-sized|.|TRDJ3|TRDV2
CACDTVGGSSWDTRQMFF
TGTGCCTGTGACACCGTGGGGGGCAGCTCCTGGGACACCCGACAGATGTTTTTC
>.|TRDD3|TRDJ3|TRDV2
CACDGLYTGGYFGDTRQMFF
TGTGCCTGTGACGGCTTGTATACTGGGGGATACTTCGGGGACACCCGACAGATGTTTTTC
>few|.|TRDJ1|TRDV2
CACDRITGKNKLIF
TGTGCCTGTGACAGGATAACGGGGAAGAATAAACTCATCTTT